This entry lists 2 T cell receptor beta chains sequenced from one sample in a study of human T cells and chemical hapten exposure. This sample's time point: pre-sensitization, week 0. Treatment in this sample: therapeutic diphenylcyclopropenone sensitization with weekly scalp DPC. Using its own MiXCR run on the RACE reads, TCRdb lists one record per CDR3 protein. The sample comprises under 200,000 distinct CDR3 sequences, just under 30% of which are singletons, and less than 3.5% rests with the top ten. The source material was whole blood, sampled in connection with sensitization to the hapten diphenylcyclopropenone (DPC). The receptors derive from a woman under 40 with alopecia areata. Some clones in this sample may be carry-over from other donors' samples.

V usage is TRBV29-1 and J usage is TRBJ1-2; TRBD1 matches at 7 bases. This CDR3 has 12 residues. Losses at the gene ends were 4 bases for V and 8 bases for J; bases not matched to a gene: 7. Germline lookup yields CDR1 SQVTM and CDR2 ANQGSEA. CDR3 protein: CSVVLTGSGYTF. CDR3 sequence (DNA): TGCAGCGTTGTTTTGACAGGGAGCGGCTACACCTTC.

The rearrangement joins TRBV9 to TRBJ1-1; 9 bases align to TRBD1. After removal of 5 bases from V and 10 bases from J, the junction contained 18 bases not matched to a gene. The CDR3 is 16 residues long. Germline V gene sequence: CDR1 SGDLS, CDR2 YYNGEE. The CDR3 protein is CASSAAGTGLISGAFF. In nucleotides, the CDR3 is TGTGCCAGCAGTGCCGCGGGGACAGGGCTTATCTCCGGAGCTTTCTTT.